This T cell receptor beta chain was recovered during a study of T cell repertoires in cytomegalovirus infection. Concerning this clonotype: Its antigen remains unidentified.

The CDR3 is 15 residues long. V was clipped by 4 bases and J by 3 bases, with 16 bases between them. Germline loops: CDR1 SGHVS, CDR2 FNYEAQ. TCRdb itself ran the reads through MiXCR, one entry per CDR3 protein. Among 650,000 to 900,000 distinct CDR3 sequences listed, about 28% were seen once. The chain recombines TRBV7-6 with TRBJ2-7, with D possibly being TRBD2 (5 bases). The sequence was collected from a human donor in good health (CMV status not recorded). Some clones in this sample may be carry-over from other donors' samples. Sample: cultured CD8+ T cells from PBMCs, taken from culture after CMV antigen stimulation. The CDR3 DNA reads TGTGCCAGCAGCTCTATCCCGGGGAGCGGCTACGAGCAGTACTTC. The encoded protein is CASSSIPGSGYEQYF. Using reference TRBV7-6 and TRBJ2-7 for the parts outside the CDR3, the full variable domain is GAGVSQSPRYKVTKRGQDVALRCDPISGHVSLYWYRQALGQGPEFLTYFNYEAQQDKSGLPNDRFSAERPEGSISTLTIQRTEQRDSAMYRCASSSIPGSGYEQYFGPGTRLTVT.